This T cell receptor beta chain derives from a study of cytomegalovirus exposure and HLA in healthy donors. The germline V and J ends were trimmed by 1 base and 8 bases, with 11 bases remaining between them. Germline loops: CDR1 MNHEY, CDR2 SMNVEV (reference sequence). There are 13 residues in the CDR3. PCR amplification relied on 60 Vbeta primers (plus 13 Jbeta primers). TCRdb's copy holds only in-frame clones and misses some; the assay was immunoSEQ multiplex PCR. The data contain 150,000 to 200,000 clones, around 80% of them seen just once; the ten biggest clones take up 4.5%. Worth noting for this clone: Its antigen remains unidentified.

General study points: Previously analyzed data showed that most TCR beta V segments were productive at a frequency of about 87% or about 30%.

The chain is built from TRBV27 and TRBJ1-2, with D possibly TRBD1 on 6 matching bases. The sequence came from a woman between 45 and 60 years old in good health and CMV-seropositive. The sample comprised PBMCs. CDR3 DNA sequence: TGTGCCAGCAGTTTATTGGGACATCAAGGCTACACCTTC. It encodes CASSLLGHQGYTF.